These 24 T cell receptor beta chains were sequenced from one sample in a study of T-cell reconstitution after alpha-beta-depleted transplantation in children. Library preparation (for TCRbeta) was performed with unique molecular identifiers. MiXCR, run by TCRdb on the PCR reads, gives a single entry per CDR3 protein. The sample includes about 300,000 distinct CDR3 sequences, around 9.1% of them seen just once. This sample comprised PBMCs, obtained before TCRalphabeta/CD19-depleted stem cell transplant. These receptors were obtained from a boy in the first two years of life with acute myeloid leukemia, due to receive a stem cell transplant.

This clonotype was observed at least ten times. The genes are TRBV29-1 and TRBJ1-3; tentatively, D is TRBD1 (5 bases). This CDR3 region has 12 residues. Trimming cost V 5 bases and J 4 bases, with 9 bases left between them. The germline V gene encodes CDR1 SQVTM and CDR2 ANQGSEA. CDR3 loop: CSVFGGGNTIYF. DNA of the CDR3: TGCAGCGTTTTCGGGGGAGGAAACACCATATATTTT.

This clonotype has a count of ten or more. This chain links TRBV4-2 with TRBJ2-5; weak D call: TRBD1 (6 bases). The CDR3 totals 16 residues. Trimming took 0 bases from V and 5 from J, leaving 16 bases between them. The germline gives CDR1 LGHNA, CDR2 YNFKEQ. The CDR3 DNA reads TGTGCCAGCAGCCAAGAGGGGACAACGGCTTTCGAGACCCAGTACTTC. Translation gives CASSQEGTTAFETQYF.

J is TRBJ2-3 and V is TRBV20-1; D unresolved. This CDR3 has 17 amino acids. Germline lookup yields CDR1 DFQATT and CDR2 SNEGSKA (reference sequence). Trimming pared 1 base from V and 2 bases from J, leaving 19 bases between. For the CDR3, the DNA is TGCAGTGCTAGAGTGGTAGGAGACTCCTTTTCCACAGATACGCAGTATTTT. Its protein is CSARVVGDSFSTDTQYF.

This clonotype was seen ten or more times. V is TRBV6-2 or TRBV6-3 and J is TRBJ2-7, with a possible D match to TRBD2 (6 bases). Germline CDR1 reads MNHEY; CDR2 reads SVGEGT. V lost 4 bases to trimming and J lost 2 bases, with 30 bases between them. This CDR3 has 20 residues. This CDR3 is CASSSLFPTSRRGRAYEQYF. The CDR3 DNA follows: TGTGCCAGCAGTTCCTTATTCCCGACTAGTAGACGGGGGAGAGCCTACGAGCAGTACTTC.

This clonotype has at least ten counts. The chain recombines TRBV5-1 with TRBJ2-7; the match to TRBD1 covers 7 bases. CDR3 size: 17 residues. Per germline, CDR1 SGHRS and CDR2 YFSETQ. The junction had 13 bases not matched to a gene; V was cut back by 2 bases and J by 2 bases. CDR3 sequence: CASSLYPDRQGPYEQYF. For the CDR3, the DNA is TGCGCCAGCAGCTTATATCCAGACAGACAGGGACCCTACGAGCAGTACTTC.

This clonotype turned up a few times. This chain connects TRBV7-9 to TRBJ2-7; unclear D gene. Germline CDR1 is SEHNR and CDR2 is FQNEAQ (reference sequence). V was shortened by 0 bases and J by 2 bases, with 8 bases between the two germline ends. CDR3 length: 14 residues. The CDR3 DNA sequence: TGTGCCAGCAGCTTAGCGGCCTTTACCTACGAGCAGTACTTC. Protein product: CASSLAAFTYEQYF.

This clonotype was seen at least ten times. The chain joins TRBV7-2 to TRBJ1-2, with TRBD1 matching 7 bases. Germline trimming cut 5 bases from V and 8 bases from J; bases unmatched to any gene: 8. CDR1 and CDR2 (germline): SGHTA, FQGNSA. The CDR3 covers 13 residues. CDR3 amino acids: CASSRTGEGGYTF. In nucleotides, the CDR3 is TGTGCCAGCAGCCGGACAGGCGAGGGAGGCTACACCTTC.

In this sample, this clonotype turned up once. This rearrangement joins TRBV6-1 to TRBJ2-7; 10 bases align to TRBD2. Germline loops: CDR1 MNHNS, CDR2 SASEGT. V shed 5 bases, J shed 3 bases, and the junction held 10 bases outside the gene matches. The CDR3 runs to 16 residues. The CDR3 coding sequence is TGTGCCAGCAGTCGGCTAGCGGGAGCGCACCTCTACGAGCAGTACTTC. Translation gives CASSRLAGAHLYEQYF.

This clonotype was counted many times. The chain joins TRBV7-3 to TRBJ2-7; TRBD2 might be the D (6 bases). Looked up from germline, CDR1 is SGHTA and CDR2 is FQGTGA. This CDR3 has 13 residues. V gave up 3 bases and J gave up 7 bases, with 13 bases separating them. CDR3 sequence: CASSFNGGGEQYF. For the CDR3, the DNA is TGTGCCAGCAGCTTCAACGGAGGAGGGGAGCAGTACTTC.

This clonotype was counted ten times or more. The chain recombines TRBV20-1 with TRBJ1-3; no firm D call. This CDR3 has 14 residues. Germline lookup yields CDR1 DFQATT and CDR2 SNEGSKA (reference sequence). V lost 0 bases, J lost 3 bases, and 9 bases lay in between. The CDR3 DNA sequence: TGCAGTGCTAGAGATGGCGGTTATGGAAACACCATATATTTT. It specifies CSARDGGYGNTIYF.

In this sample, this clonotype turned up a few times. The chain couples TRBV5-1 to TRBJ2-3; D perhaps matches TRBD1 (6 bases). Germline assignment: CDR1 SGHRS and CDR2 YFSETQ. This CDR3 region has 15 residues. Trimming stripped 5 bases from V and 0 bases from J, with 13 bases between. Here the CDR3 DNA reads TGCGCCAGCAGAGGCGGACAGTTTAGCACAGATACGCAGTATTTT. The encoded protein is CASRGGQFSTDTQYF.

Many counts were recorded for this clonotype. The rearrangement links TRBV4-2 to TRBJ2-5, with 9 bases lining up with TRBD1. CDR3 size: 15 residues. Germline V gene lookup returns CDR1 LGHNA and CDR2 YNFKEQ. Trimming at V came to 1 base and at J to 1 base, leaving 1 base not matched to a gene. The CDR3 DNA reads as TGTGCCAGCAGCCAAGGACAGGGGGGCCAAGAGACCCAGTACTTC. It is translated as CASSQGQGGQETQYF.

On this clonotype: One junction end disagrees with the germline gene, perhaps due to a read error. The rearrangement uses TRBV5-1 and TRBJ2-7, with D perhaps matching TRBD2 (5 bases). The CDR3 has 11 residues. Germline assignment: CDR1 SGHRS and CDR2 YFSETQ. Written as DNA, the CDR3 is TGCGCCAGCAGCTTTGGAGGCGAGCACTACTTC. This translates into CASSFGGEHYF.

Ten or more counts support this clonotype. The chain recombines TRBV11-2 with TRBJ2-3; 7 bases map to TRBD2. V was clipped by 1 base and J by 2 bases; unmatched bases: 3. The CDR3 covers 15 residues. Looked up from germline, CDR1 is SGHAT and CDR2 is FQNNGV. CDR3: CASSLGSGPTDTQYF. Here the CDR3 DNA reads TGTGCCAGCAGCTTAGGTAGCGGGCCCACAGATACGCAGTATTTT.

This clonotype was observed many times. The chain is built from TRBV20-1 and TRBJ1-5; unclear D gene. The germline V and J ends were trimmed by 6 bases and 5 bases, with 14 bases remaining between them. Germline CDR1 reads DFQATT; CDR2 reads SNEGSKA (reference sequence). The CDR3 length is 13 residues. CDR3 nucleotides: TGCAGTGCACTAAGGGATGAGTATCAGCCCCAGCATTTT. This codes for CSALRDEYQPQHF.

Turning to this clonotype: A read error may explain this, as a much larger clone is one base away. J is TRBJ1-2 and V is TRBV29-1; D is perhaps TRBD1 (6 bases). Germline V lookup: CDR1 SQVTM, CDR2 ANQGSEA. The CDR3 has 12 residues. Trimming shortened V by 4 bases and J by 4 bases, and 10 bases separated the two germline ends. CDR3 residues: CSVGQAFYGYTF. In DNA, the CDR3 is TGCAGCGTTGGACAGGCATTCTATGGCTACACCTTC.

This clonotype was observed many times. CDR3 loop: CASNPTEINYGYTF. The CDR3 nucleotides are TGTGCCAGCAATCCGACAGAAATCAACTATGGCTACACCTTC. The chain carries TRBV2 and TRBJ1-2; D is perhaps TRBD1 (5 bases). The CDR3 is 14 residues long. The V end was cut by 7 bases, the J end by 2 bases, with 14 bases between. CDR1 and CDR2 (germline): SNHLY, FYNNEI. Filled out from reference TRBV2 and TRBJ1-2, the complete variable domain reads EPEVTQTPSHQVTQMGQEVILRCVPISNHLYFYWYRQILGQKVEFLVSFYNNEISEKSEIFDDQFSVERPDGSNFTLKIRSTKLEDSAMYFCASNPTEINYGYTFGSGTRLTVV.

For this clonotype: Without the conserved terminal phenylalanine or tryptophan, this CDR3 likely stems from a read error. This rearrangement joins TRBV5-1 to TRBJ2-3, with 11 bases that match TRBD2. V dropped 0 bases and J dropped 4; count of bases not matched to a gene: 4. CDR1 and CDR2 (germline): SGHRS, YFSETQ. The length of the CDR3 is 16 residues. This CDR3 reads CASSLGTSGGSDTQYL. The CDR3 nucleotides are TGCGCCAGCAGCTTGGGTACTAGCGGGGGCTCAGATACGCAGTATCTT.

The chain has TRBV28 and TRBJ1-1; 8 bases fit TRBD1. V lost 5 bases to trimming and J lost 4 bases; unmatched junction nucleotides: 9. CDR3 length equals 15 residues. The germline V gene has CDR1 MDHEN and CDR2 SYDVKM. The CDR3 DNA sequence: TGTGCCAGCAGTCCGGGGGCAGGGGGCTTCACTGAAGCTTTCTTT. It translates to CASSPGAGGFTEAFF.

This clonotype was counted a few times. V usage is TRBV6-1 and J usage is TRBJ1-5, with a tentative D call TRBD1 (6 bases). V was trimmed by 6 bases and J by 0 bases, leaving 24 bases between them. This CDR3 region has 19 residues. Germline V CDR1 and CDR2: MNHNS, SASEGT. The chain's CDR3 is CASRPEGGPAPYSNQPQHF. CDR3 nucleotides: TGTGCCAGCAGACCGGAGGGGGGGCCAGCGCCTTATAGCAATCAGCCCCAGCATTTT.

This clonotype was recorded at least ten times. The V gene is TRBV28, the J gene TRBJ1-1, with D unclear. Germline V CDR1 and CDR2: MDHEN, SYDVKM. The V end was cut by 5 bases, the J end by 3 bases, with 13 bases between. The CDR3 loop spans 14 amino acids. Written as DNA, the CDR3 is TGTGCCAGCAGTCCCATTGGACGGTACACTGAAGCTTTCTTT. This translates into CASSPIGRYTEAFF. Filled out from reference TRBV28 and TRBJ1-1, the complete variable domain reads DVKVTQSSRYLVKRTGEKVFLECVQDMDHENMFWYRQDPGLGLRLIYFSYDVKMKEKGDIPEGYSVSREKKERFSLILESASTNQTSMYLCASSPIGRYTEAFFGQGTRLTVV.

The chain carries TRBV6-1 and TRBJ1-1; D is undetermined. The CDR3 consists of 11 residues. Per germline, CDR1 MNHNS and CDR2 SASEGT. The V end was cut by 7 bases, the J end by 6 bases, with 9 bases between. The CDR3 coding sequence is TGTGCCAGCAAGGAATTCGCTGAAGCTTTCTTT. Translating gives CASKEFAEAFF.

This clonotype has ten or more counts. The rearrangement links TRBV25-1 to TRBJ2-1, with D perhaps matching TRBD2 (6 bases). Between the trimmed V and J ends, which lost 1 base and 0 bases, there was a span of 19 bases. In germline, CDR1 is MGHDK, CDR2 SYGVNS. The CDR3 totals 19 residues. CDR3 in amino acids: CASSESLNSGVSSYNEQFF. In DNA, the CDR3 is TGTGCCAGCAGTGAATCTCTGAATTCGGGGGTAAGCTCCTACAATGAGCAGTTCTTC.

This clonotype has a count of ten or more. The chain is built from TRBV12-3 or TRBV12-4 and TRBJ2-7, with D possibly called TRBD1 or TRBD2 (5 bases each). The V end lost 6 bases, the J end lost 2 bases, and 14 bases lay between the germline ends. The CDR3 is made up of 14 amino acids. The CDR3 sequence is CASSPGGDPYEQYF. CDR3 DNA sequence: TGTGCCAGCAGCCCGGGTGGGGACCCCTACGAGCAGTACTTC.